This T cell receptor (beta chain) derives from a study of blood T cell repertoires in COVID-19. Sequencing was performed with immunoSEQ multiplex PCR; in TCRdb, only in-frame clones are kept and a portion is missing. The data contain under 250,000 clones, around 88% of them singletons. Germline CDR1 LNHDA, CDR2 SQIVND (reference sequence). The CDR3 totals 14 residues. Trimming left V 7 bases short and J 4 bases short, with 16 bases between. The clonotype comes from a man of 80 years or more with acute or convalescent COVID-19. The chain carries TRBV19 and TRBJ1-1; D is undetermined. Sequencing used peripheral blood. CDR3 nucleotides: TGTGCCAGTACCAGAGGGAGGATGGTCACTGAAGCTTTCTTT. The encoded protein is CASTRGRMVTEAFF.